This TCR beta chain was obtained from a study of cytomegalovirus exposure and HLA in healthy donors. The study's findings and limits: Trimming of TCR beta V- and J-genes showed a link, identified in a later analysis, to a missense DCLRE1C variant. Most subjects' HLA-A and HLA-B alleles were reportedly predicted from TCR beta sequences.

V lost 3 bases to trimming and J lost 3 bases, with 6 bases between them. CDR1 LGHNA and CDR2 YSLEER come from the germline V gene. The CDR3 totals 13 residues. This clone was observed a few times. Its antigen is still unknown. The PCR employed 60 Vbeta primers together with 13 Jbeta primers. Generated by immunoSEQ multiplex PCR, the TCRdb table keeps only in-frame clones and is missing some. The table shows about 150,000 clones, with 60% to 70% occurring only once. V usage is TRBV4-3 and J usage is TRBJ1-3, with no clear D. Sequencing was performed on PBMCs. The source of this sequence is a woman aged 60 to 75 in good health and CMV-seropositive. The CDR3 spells CASSQSVGNTIYF. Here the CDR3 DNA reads TGCGCCAGCAGCCAGTCAGTTGGAAACACCATATATTTT.